The rows below give T cell receptor beta chains drawn from one sample of a study of blood T cell repertoires in COVID-19. TCRdb's copy holds only in-frame clones and misses some; the assay was immunoSEQ multiplex PCR. The table lists 250,000 to 400,000 clones, 75% to 90% of them singletons, with 2.9% in the top ten. Sequenced material: peripheral blood. These receptors were collected from a woman in her twenties or thirties with COVID-19, enrolled during active disease. CDR3s include the opening cysteine and the closing phenylalanine or tryptophan. Fields, in order: D gene, V gene, J gene, CDR3 protein, CDR3 DNA. The D gene is left open where the match is weak.

d_call: NA; v_call: TRBV5-1; j_call: TRBJ2-3; cdr3_aa: CASSLKPRGTTDTQYF; cdr3_nt: TGCGCCAGCAGCTTGAAGCCCAGAGGCACCACAGATACGCAGTATTTT
d_call: TRBD2; v_call: TRBV30; j_call: TRBJ2-2; cdr3_aa: CAWSVLKMGRANTGELFF; cdr3_nt: TGTGCCTGGAGTGTACTGAAGATGGGGAGGGCGAACACCGGGGAGCTGTTTTTT
d_call: NA; v_call: TRBV2; j_call: TRBJ2-1; cdr3_aa: CQWGLAAYNEQFF; cdr3_nt: TGTCAATGGGGGCTAGCGGCCTACAATGAGCAGTTCTTC
d_call: NA; v_call: TRBV3-1/TRBV3-2; j_call: TRBJ2-7; cdr3_aa: CASSSSSYEQYF; cdr3_nt: TGTGCCAGCAGCTCATCCTCCTACGAGCAGTACTTC
d_call: TRBD1; v_call: TRBV7-3; j_call: TRBJ1-1; cdr3_aa: CASSSQGDTEAFF; cdr3_nt: TGTGCCAGCAGCTCCCAGGGGGACACTGAAGCTTTCTTT
d_call: TRBD1; v_call: TRBV6-1; j_call: TRBJ1-2; cdr3_aa: CASTRQGLSGYTF; cdr3_nt: TGTGCCAGCACCCGACAGGGCTTAAGTGGCTACACCTTC
d_call: TRBD1; v_call: TRBV5-4; j_call: TRBJ1-3; cdr3_aa: CASGWDSGNTIYF; cdr3_nt: TGTGCCAGCGGATGGGACAGCGGAAACACCATATATTTT
d_call: NA; v_call: TRBV12-3/TRBV12-4; j_call: TRBJ1-1; cdr3_aa: CASSLYGNTEAFF; cdr3_nt: TGTGCCAGCAGTTTGTACGGTAACACTGAAGCTTTCTTT
d_call: TRBD1; v_call: TRBV5-1; j_call: TRBJ2-7; cdr3_aa: CASSLESGTAALYEQYF; cdr3_nt: TGCGCCAGCAGCTTGGAATCCGGGACAGCCGCCTTATACGAGCAGTACTTC
d_call: NA; v_call: TRBV5-1; j_call: TRBJ2-5; cdr3_aa: CASSLVGAEETQYF; cdr3_nt: TGCGCCAGCAGCCTGGTAGGGGCGGAAGAGACCCAGTACTTC